One and the same sample provided the 15 T cell receptor beta chains below, sequenced in a study of glioma-infiltrating T cells (dated by TCRdb to 2015 to 2016). The sequencer was an Illumina MiSeq. The iRepertoire nested amplicon-rescue multiplex PCR (arm-PCR) platform was used to amplify TCR alpha and beta CDR3 regions from RNA. TCRdb reworked the public reads: Q25 trimming with fastp, MiXCR clone assembly, productive beta chains retained. All rows with the same CDR3 protein become a single entry with the most common DNA and genes. This sample is represented by more than 95,000 distinct CDR3 sequences; under 30% of them were singletons. 35% to 55% of the sample is in the top ten clones. Sequenced material: glioma tissue, nonneoplastic brain tissue, or PBMCs (not recorded which). All receptors derive from a human donor with low-grade glioma or glioblastoma, undergoing nonglioma brain surgery, or in good health (not recorded which).

This clonotype appeared many times. This chain uses TRBV7-8 with TRBJ1-4; D gene uncertain. The germline gives CDR1 SGHVS, CDR2 FQNEAQ. The length of the CDR3 is 14 residues. V was clipped by 5 bases and J by 5 bases, with 12 bases between them. CDR3 residues: CASSLTENNEKLFF. DNA of the CDR3: TGTGCCAGCAGCCTTACAGAAAACAATGAAAAACTGTTTTTT.

This rearrangement joins TRBV18 to TRBJ1-5; perhaps TRBD1 as D (6 bases). Germline CDR1 reads KGHSH; CDR2 reads LQKENI. CDR3 length equals 15 residues. V was pared by 6 bases and J by 5 bases, with 17 bases between. CDR3 DNA: TGTGCCAGCTCCTACAGGGTAACGGGCGATCAGCCCCAGCATTTT. Translated: CASSYRVTGDQPQHF.

Ten or more counts support this clonotype. CDR3 DNA: TGCAGTGTACCCGACAGGGGGCGGGTCAATGAGCAGTTCTTC. Translation gives CSVPDRGRVNEQFF. The V call is TRBV20-1, the J call TRBJ2-1; TRBD1 aligns across 10 bases. The CDR3 has 14 amino acids. Germline V gene sequence: CDR1 DFQATT, CDR2 SNEGSKA (reference sequence). V dropped 7 bases and J dropped 6; count of bases not matched to a gene: 9.

Of note for this clonotype: A clone one base away is much larger, so this may be a read error. The genes are TRBV6-9 and TRBJ1-5; the match to TRBD1 covers 8 bases. This CDR3 has 15 residues. V lost 5 bases to trimming and J lost 11 bases; unmatched junction nucleotides: 14. Per germline, CDR1 MNHGY and CDR2 SVAAGI. In nucleotides, the CDR3 is TGTGCCAGCAGTGGTTCGACAGGGGACGGTGGGGCCCAGCATTTT. This codes for CASSGSTGDGGAQHF.

This clonotype was counted once. The chain joins TRBV6-5 to TRBJ1-1; the D is unclear. The V end was cut by 5 bases, the J end by 5 bases, with 12 bases between. Germline loops: CDR1 MNHEY, CDR2 SVGAGI. CDR3 length: 13 residues. Here the CDR3 DNA reads TGTGCCAGCAGTCACCGGCCAAGTACTGAAGCTTTCTTT. Amino acids: CASSHRPSTEAFF.

At least ten counts were recorded for this clonotype. Sequence at one end of the junction differs from germline and may be a read error. V and J are TRBV11-1 and TRBJ1-1; 9 bases are a match to TRBD1. This CDR3 region has 17 residues. Germline lookup yields CDR1 SGHAT and CDR2 FQDESV (reference sequence). The CDR3 DNA sequence: TGTGCCAGCAGTTTAGAACCGGGACAGGGAGGGGTCACTGAAGCTTTCTTT. Residues: CASSLEPGQGGVTEAFF. Full variable domain (rest looked up from reference TRBV11-1 and TRBJ1-1): EAEVAQSPRYKITEKSQAVAFWCDPISGHATLYWYRQILGQGPELLVQFQDESVVDDSQLPKDRFSAERLKGVDSTLKIQPAELGDSAMYLCASSLEPGQGGVTEAFFGQGTRLTVV.

This clonotype has at least ten counts. This chain uses TRBV5-4 with TRBJ2-7; TRBD1 or TRBD2 may be the D gene (6 bases each). V lost 2 bases to trimming and J lost 2 bases, with 11 bases between them. CDR3 length: 14 residues. Germline V gene sequence: CDR1 SGHNT, CDR2 YYREEE (reference sequence). The DNA of the CDR3 is TGTGCCAGCAGCTTTGGAAGGGGGGCCTACGAGCAGTACTTC. It encodes CASSFGRGAYEQYF.

J is TRBJ2-5 and V is TRBV12-3 or TRBV12-4; D might be TRBD1 (6 bases). The CDR3 consists of 14 residues. Deletions cut 0 bases from V and 4 bases from J, with 9 bases between. The CDR3 DNA sequence: TGTGCCAGCAGTTTAGCTGGACAGCTAGAGACCCAGTACTTC. Encoded protein: CASSLAGQLETQYF.

Turning to this clonotype: This clone may be a read error of a much larger clone one base away. The CDR3 DNA follows: TGCAATGCTAGGGAGGGGGGTAGCGTGGGGACCCAGTACTTC. Protein sequence: CNAREGGSVGTQYF. V usage is TRBV20-1 and J usage is TRBJ2-5; tentative D call: TRBD2 (7 bases). Germline assignment: CDR1 DFQATT and CDR2 SNEGSKA (reference sequence). The CDR3 is 14 amino acids.

On this clonotype itself: A much larger clone differs from this one at a single base, so this may be a read error. The gene calls are TRBV4-1 and TRBJ1-5; tentatively, D is TRBD1 (6 bases). Per germline, CDR1 MGHRA and CDR2 YSYEKL. The CDR3 has 16 amino acids. In DNA, the CDR3 is TGCGCCAGCAGCCAGGGGGCGCGGGGTAGCAATCATCCCCAGCATTTT. Translated: CASSQGARGSNHPQHF.

This clonotype was seen repeatedly, ten times or more. The chain couples TRBV7-2 to TRBJ1-3; D may be TRBD1 (6 bases). The CDR3 extends over 12 amino acids. The V end lost 8 bases, the J end lost 3 bases, and 8 bases lay between the germline ends. Germline loops: CDR1 SGHTA, CDR2 FQGNSA. The CDR3 region is CASRGLGNTIYF. Here the CDR3 DNA reads TGTGCCAGCCGGGGGCTTGGAAACACCATATATTTT.

CDR3 sequence reads: CASSFTTDSGNTIYF. The CDR3 coding sequence is TGTGCCAGTAGTTTCACGACGGACTCTGGAAACACCATATATTTT. The chain links TRBV19 to TRBJ1-3; D not resolved. Trimming shortened V by 5 bases and J by 0 bases, and 11 bases separated the two germline ends. The CDR3 contains 15 residues. Germline V gene sequence: CDR1 LNHDA, CDR2 SQIVND (reference sequence).

This clonotype showed up just a few times. The chain carries TRBV2 and TRBJ2-1, with 9 bases fitting TRBD2. Germline V gene sequence: CDR1 SNHLY, CDR2 FYNNEI. V lost 11 bases, J lost 9 bases, and 20 bases stayed unmatched. The CDR3 is 16 amino acids. As DNA, the CDR3 is TGTGCCGGGGAGGTGTTAGCGGGGGCCCCCTGGGGTGAGCAGTTCTTC. Amino acids: CAGEVLAGAPWGEQFF.

This clonotype was found a few times. The V call is TRBV18, the J call TRBJ2-3; TRBD2 matches 10 bases. V was pared by 0 bases and J by 4 bases, with 7 bases of the junction left unmatched. CDR3 length equals 17 residues. The germline V gene encodes CDR1 KGHSH and CDR2 LQKENI. This chain's CDR3 is CASSPPLSGGASDTQYF. CDR3 DNA sequence: TGTGCCAGCTCACCACCGTTAAGCGGGGGGGCTTCAGATACGCAGTATTTT.

This clonotype was seen only a few times. This chain uses TRBV30 with TRBJ1-1; D not certain. Germline V gene sequence: CDR1 GTSNPN, CDR2 SVGIG (reference sequence). The CDR3 contains 13 residues. Trimming took off 2 bases at V and 10 bases at J, with 17 bases between the two ends. This CDR3 is CAWSLWSGRRAFF. DNA of the CDR3: TGTGCCTGGAGTCTCTGGTCAGGCCGCCGAGCTTTCTTT.